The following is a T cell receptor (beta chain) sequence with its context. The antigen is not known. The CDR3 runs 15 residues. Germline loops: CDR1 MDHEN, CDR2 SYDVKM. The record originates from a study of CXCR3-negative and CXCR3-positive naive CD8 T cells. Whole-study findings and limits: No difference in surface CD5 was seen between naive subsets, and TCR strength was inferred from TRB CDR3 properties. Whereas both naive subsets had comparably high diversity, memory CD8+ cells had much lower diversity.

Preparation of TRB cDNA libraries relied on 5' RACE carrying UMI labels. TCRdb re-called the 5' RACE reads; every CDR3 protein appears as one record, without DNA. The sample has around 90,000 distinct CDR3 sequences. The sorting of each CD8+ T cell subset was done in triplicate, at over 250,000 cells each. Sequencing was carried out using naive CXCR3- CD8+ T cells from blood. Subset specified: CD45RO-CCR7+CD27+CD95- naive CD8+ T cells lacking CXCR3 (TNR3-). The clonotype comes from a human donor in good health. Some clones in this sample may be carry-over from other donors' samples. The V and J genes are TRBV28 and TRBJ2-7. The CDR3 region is CASSLLNRGLYEQYF.